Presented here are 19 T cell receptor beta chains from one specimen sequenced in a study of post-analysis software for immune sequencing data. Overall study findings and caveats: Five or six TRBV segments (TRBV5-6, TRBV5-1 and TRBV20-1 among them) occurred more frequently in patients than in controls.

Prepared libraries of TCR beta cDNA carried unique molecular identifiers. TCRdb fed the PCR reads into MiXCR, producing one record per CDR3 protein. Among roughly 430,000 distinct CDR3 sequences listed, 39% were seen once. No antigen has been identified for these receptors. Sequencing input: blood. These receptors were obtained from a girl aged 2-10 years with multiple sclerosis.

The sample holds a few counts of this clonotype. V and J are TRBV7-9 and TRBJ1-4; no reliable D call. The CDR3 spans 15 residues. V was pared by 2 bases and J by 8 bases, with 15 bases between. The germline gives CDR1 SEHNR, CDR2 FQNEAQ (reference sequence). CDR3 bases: TGTGCCAGCAGCTTACAGTCCACGCAGAAAGAAAAACTGTTTTTT. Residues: CASSLQSTQKEKLFF.

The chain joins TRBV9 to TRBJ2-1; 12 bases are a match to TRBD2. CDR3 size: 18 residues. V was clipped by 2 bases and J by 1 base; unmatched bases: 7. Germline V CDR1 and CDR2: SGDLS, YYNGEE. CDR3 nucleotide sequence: TGTGCCAGCAGCGTGCTAGCGGGGGGGCTCCTTTCCTACAATGAGCAGTTCTTC. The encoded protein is CASSVLAGGLLSYNEQFF.

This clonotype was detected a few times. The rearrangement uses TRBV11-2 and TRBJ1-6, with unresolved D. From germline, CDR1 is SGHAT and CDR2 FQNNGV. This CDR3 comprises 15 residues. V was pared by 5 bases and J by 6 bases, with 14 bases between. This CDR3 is CASSLGILINSPLHF. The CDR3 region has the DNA TGTGCCAGCAGCCTAGGGATCCTTATTAATTCACCCCTCCACTTT.

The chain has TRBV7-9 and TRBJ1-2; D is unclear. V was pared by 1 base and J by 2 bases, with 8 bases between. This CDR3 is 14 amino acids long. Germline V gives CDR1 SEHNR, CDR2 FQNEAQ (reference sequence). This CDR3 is CASSLGPGNYGYTF. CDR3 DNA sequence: TGTGCCAGCAGCTTAGGTCCGGGAAACTATGGCTACACCTTC.

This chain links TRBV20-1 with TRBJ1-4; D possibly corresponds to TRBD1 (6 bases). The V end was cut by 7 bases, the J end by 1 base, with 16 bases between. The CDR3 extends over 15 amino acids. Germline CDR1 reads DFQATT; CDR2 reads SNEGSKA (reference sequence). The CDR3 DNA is TGCAGTGGGACCGAGGACAGCGGAACTAATGAAAAACTGTTTTTT. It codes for CSGTEDSGTNEKLFF.

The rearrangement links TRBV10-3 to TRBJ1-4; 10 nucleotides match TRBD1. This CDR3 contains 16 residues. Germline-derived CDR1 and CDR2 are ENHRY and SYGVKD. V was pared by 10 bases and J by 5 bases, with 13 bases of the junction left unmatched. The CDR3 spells CATTPGQGRGNEKLFF. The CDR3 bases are TGTGCCACAACCCCGGGACAGGGGCGAGGGAATGAAAAACTGTTTTTT.

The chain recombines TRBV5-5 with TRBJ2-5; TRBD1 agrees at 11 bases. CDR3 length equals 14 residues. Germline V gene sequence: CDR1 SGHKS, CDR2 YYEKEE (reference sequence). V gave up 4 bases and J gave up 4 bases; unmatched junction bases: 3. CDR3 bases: TGTGCCAGCAGCCAGGACAGGGGGCTAGAGACCCAGTACTTC. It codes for CASSQDRGLETQYF.

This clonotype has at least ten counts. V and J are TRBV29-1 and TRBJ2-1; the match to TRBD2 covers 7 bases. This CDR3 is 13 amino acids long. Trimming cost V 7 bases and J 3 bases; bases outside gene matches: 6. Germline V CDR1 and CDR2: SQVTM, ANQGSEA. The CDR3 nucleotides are TGCAGCGCGGAGAGCGGGAACTACAATGAGCAGTTCTTC. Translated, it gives CSAESGNYNEQFF.

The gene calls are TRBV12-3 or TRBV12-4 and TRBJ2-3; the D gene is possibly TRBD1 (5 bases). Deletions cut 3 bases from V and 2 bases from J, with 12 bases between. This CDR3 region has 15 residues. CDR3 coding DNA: TGTGCCAGCAGTTTCAGGGCTTGGAACACAGATACGCAGTATTTT. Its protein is CASSFRAWNTDTQYF.

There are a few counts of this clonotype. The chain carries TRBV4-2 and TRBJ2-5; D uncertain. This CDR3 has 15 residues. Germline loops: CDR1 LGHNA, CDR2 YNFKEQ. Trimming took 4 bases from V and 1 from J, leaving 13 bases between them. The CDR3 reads CASSPLLVAQETQYF. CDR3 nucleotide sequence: TGTGCCAGCAGCCCCTTACTTGTGGCCCAAGAGACCCAGTACTTC.

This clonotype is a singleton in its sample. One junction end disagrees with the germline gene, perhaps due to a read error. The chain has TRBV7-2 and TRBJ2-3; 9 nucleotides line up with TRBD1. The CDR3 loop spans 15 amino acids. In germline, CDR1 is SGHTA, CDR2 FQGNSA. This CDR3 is CAGRHGQGQQDTQYF. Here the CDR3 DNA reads TGTGCCGGCAGACACGGACAGGGGCAACAGGATACGCAGTATTTT.

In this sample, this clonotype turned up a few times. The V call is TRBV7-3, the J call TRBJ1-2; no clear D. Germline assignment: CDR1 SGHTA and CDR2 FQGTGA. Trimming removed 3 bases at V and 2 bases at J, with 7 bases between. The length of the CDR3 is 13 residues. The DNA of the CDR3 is TGTGCCAGCAGCTTGGACGTCAACTATGGCTACACCTTC. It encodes CASSLDVNYGYTF. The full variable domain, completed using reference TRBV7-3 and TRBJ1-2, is GAGVSQTPSNKVTEKGKYVELRCDPISGHTALYWYRQSLGQGPEFLIYFQGTGAADDSGLPNDRFFAVRPEGSVSTLKIQRTERGDSAVYLCASSLDVNYGYTFGSGTRLTVV.

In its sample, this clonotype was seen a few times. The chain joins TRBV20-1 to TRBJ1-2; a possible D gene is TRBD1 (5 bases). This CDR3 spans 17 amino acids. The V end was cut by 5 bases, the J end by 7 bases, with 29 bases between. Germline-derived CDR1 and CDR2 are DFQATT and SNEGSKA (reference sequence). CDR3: CSAASQGLPFSLGGYTF. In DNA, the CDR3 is TGCAGTGCTGCCTCCCAGGGACTGCCATTCTCCCTCGGTGGCTACACCTTC.

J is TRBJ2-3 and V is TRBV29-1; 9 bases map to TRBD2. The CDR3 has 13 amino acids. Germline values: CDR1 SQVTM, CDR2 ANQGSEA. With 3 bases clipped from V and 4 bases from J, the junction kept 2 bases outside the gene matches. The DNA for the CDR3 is TGCAGCGTTGAGGGACTAGCAGCAGATACGCAGTATTTT. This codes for CSVEGLAADTQYF.

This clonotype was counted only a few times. Here the CDR3 DNA reads TGTGCCAGCAGCCAGGGTAATTACAATGAGCAGTTCTTC. It is translated as CASSQGNYNEQFF. V and J are TRBV14 and TRBJ2-1; the D is unclear. Trimming stripped 3 bases from V and 4 bases from J, with 7 bases between. This CDR3 region has 13 residues. Per the germline V gene, CDR1 is SGHDN and CDR2 is FVKESK.

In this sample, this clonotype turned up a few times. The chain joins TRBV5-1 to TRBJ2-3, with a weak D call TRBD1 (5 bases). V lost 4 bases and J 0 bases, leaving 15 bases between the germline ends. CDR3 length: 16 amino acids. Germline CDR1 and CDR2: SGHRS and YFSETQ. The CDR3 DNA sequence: TGCGCCAGCAGCCCCCTGCAAGGGGCTAGCACAGATACGCAGTATTTT. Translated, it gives CASSPLQGASTDTQYF.

CDR3 DNA sequence: TGTGCCAGCAGTTCCCGGGGGGCTAAGTACAATGAGCAGTTCTTC. Protein: CASSSRGAKYNEQFF. The gene calls are TRBV28 and TRBJ2-1; D possibly corresponds to TRBD2 (7 bases). V was pared by 4 bases and J by 4 bases, with 14 bases between. This CDR3 spans 15 amino acids. Germline V gene data show CDR1 as MDHEN and CDR2 as SYDVKM.

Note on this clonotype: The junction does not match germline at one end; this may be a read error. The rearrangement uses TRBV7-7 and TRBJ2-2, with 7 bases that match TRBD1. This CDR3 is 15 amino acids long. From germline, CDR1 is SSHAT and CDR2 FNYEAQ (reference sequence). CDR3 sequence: CASSSLGQANGELFF. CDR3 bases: TGTGCTAGCAGCTCCTTAGGACAGGCCAACGGGGAGCTGTTTTTT. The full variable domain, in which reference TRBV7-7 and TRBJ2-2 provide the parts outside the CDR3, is GAGVSQSPRYKVTKRGQDVTLRCDPISSHATLYWYQQALGQGPEFLTYFNYEAQPDKSGLPSDRFSAERPEGSISTLTIQRTEQRDSAMYRCASSSLGQANGELFFGEGSRLTVL.

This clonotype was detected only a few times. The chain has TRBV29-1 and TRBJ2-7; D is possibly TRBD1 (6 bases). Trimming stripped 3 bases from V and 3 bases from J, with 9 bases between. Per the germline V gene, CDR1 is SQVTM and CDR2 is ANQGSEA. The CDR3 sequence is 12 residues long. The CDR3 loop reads CSVEDRIYEQYF. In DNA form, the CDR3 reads TGCAGCGTTGAGGACAGAATCTACGAGCAGTACTTC.